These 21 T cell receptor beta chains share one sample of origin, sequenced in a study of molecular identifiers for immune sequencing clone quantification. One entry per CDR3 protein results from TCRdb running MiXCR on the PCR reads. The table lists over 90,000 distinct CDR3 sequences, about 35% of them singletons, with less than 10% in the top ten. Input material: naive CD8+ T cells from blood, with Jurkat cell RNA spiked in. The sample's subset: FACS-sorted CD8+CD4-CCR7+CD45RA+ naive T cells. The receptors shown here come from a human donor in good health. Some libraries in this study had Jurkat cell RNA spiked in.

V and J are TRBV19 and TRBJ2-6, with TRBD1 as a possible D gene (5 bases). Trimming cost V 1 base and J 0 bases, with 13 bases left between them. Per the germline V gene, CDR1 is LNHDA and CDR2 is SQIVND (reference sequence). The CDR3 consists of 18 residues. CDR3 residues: CASSIGRGTLSGANVLTF. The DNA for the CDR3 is TGTGCCAGTAGTATAGGAAGGGGTACACTCTCTGGGGCCAACGTCCTGACTTTC.

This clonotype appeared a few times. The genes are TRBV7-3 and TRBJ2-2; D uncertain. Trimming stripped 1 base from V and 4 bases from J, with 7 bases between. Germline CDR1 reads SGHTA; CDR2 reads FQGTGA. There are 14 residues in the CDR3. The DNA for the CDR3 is TGTGCCAGCAGCTTAATCTCCACCACCGGGGAGCTGTTTTTT. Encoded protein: CASSLISTTGELFF.

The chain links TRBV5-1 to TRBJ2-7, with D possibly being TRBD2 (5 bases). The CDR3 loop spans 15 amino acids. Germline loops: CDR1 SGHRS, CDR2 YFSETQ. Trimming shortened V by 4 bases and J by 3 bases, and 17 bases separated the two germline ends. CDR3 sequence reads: CASSPERGSSYEQYF. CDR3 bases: TGCGCCAGCAGCCCGGAAAGAGGGAGTAGCTACGAGCAGTACTTC. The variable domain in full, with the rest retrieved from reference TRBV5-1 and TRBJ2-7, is KAGVTQTPRYLIKTRGQQVTLSCSPISGHRSVSWYQQTPGQGLQFLFEYFSETQRNKGNFPGRFSGRQFSNSRSEMNVSTLELGDSALYLCASSPERGSSYEQYFGPGTRLTVT.

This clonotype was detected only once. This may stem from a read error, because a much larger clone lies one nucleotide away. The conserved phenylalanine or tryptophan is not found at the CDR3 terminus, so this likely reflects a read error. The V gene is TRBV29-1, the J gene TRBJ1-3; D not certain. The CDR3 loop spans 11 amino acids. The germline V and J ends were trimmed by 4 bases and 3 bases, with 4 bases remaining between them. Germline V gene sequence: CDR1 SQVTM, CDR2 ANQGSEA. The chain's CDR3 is CSVGFGNTIYS. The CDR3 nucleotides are TGCAGCGTTGGATTTGGAAACACCATATATTCT.

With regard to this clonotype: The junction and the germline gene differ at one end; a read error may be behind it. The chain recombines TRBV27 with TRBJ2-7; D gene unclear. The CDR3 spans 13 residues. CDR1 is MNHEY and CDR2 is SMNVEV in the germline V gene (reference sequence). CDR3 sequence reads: CASSPGPVYEQNF. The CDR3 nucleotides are TGTGCCAGCAGTCCCGGGCCAGTCTACGAGCAGAACTTC.

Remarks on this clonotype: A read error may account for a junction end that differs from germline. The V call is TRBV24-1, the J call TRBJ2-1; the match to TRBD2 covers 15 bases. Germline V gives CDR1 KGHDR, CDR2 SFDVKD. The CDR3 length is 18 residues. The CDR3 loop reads CATSGRGLAGGKRNEQLF. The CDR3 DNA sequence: TGTGCCACCAGTGGCCGGGGACTAGCGGGAGGTAAAAGGAATGAGCAGCTCTTC.

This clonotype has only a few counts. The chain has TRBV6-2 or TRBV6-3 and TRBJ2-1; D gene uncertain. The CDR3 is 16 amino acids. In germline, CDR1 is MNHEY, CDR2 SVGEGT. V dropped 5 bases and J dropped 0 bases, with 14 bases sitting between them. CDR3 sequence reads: CASSHRAESSYNEQFF. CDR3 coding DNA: TGTGCCAGCAGTCACCGGGCCGAAAGCTCCTACAATGAGCAGTTCTTC.

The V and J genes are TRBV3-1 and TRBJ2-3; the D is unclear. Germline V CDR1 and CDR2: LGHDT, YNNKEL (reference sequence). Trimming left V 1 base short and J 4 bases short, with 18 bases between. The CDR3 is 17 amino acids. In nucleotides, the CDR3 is TGTGCCAGCAGCCAAGGCACCGGGCCACTCCCCTCAGATACGCAGTATTTT. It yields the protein CASSQGTGPLPSDTQYF.

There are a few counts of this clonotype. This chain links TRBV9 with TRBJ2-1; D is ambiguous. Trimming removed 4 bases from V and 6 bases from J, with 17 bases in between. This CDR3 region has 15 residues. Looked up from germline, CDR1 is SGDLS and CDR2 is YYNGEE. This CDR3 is CASSPFGGPSNEQFF. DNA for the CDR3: TGTGCCAGCAGCCCTTTCGGTGGTCCTTCCAATGAGCAGTTCTTC.

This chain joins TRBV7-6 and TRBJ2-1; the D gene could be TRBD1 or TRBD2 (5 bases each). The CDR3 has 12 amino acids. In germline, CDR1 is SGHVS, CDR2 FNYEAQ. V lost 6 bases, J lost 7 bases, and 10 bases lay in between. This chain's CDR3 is CASSYGGNEQFF. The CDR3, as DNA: TGTGCCAGCAGTTATGGGGGTAATGAGCAGTTCTTC.

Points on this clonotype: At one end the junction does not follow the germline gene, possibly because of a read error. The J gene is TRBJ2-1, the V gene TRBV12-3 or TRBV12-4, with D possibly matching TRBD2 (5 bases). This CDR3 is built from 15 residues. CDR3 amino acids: CASSLAVSSNNEQFF. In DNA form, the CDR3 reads TGTGCCAGCAGTCTAGCAGTAAGCTCCAACAATGAGCAGTTCTTC.

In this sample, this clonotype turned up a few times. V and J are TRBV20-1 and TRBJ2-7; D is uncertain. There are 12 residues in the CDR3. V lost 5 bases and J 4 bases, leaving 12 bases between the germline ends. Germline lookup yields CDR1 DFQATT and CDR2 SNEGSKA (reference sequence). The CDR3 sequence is CSAPLLGYEQYF. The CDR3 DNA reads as TGCAGTGCTCCTCTCCTAGGATACGAGCAGTACTTC.

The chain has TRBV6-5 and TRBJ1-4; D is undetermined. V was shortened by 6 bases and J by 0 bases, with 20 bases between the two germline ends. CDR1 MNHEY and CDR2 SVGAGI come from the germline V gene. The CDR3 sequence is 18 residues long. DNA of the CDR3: TGTGCCAGCAGAACGTCCTTAAGCCCGGGGACAACTAATGAAAAACTGTTTTTT. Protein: CASRTSLSPGTTNEKLFF.

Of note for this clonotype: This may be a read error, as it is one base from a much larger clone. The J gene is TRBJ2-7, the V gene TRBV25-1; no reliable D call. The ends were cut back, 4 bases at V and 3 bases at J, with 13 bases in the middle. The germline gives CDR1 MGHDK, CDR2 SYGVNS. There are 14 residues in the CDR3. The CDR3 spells CASSGYEFGYEQYF. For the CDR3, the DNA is TGTGCCAGCAGTGGATATGAGTTCGGCTACGAGCAGTACTTC.

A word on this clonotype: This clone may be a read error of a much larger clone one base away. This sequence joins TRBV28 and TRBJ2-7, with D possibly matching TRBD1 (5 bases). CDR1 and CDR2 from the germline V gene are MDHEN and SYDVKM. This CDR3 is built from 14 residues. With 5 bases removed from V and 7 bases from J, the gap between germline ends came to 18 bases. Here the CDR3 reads CASSPNQAPGEQYF. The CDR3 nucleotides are TGTGCCAGCAGTCCCAACCAGGCCCCAGGGGAGCAGTACTTC.

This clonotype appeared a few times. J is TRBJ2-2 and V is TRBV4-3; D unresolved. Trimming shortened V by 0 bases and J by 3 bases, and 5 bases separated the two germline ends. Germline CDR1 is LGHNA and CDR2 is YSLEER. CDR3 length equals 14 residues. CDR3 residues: CASSQEGYTGELFF. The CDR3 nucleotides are TGCGCCAGCAGCCAAGAGGGGTACACCGGGGAGCTGTTTTTT.

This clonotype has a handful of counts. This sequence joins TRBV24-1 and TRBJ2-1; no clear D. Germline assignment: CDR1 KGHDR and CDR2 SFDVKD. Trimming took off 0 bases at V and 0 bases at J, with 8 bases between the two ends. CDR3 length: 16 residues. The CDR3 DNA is TGTGCCACCAGTGATTTGGGCGGTGACTCCTACAATGAGCAGTTCTTC. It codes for CATSDLGGDSYNEQFF.

The CDR3 DNA follows: TGTGCCAGCAGAGACCGGGACACCCCTAACTATGGCTACACCTTC. Encoded protein: CASRDRDTPNYGYTF. J is TRBJ1-2 and V is TRBV7-2; D perhaps matches TRBD1 (6 bases). CDR1 SGHTA and CDR2 FQGNSA come from the germline V gene. Trimming pared 6 bases from V and 0 bases from J, leaving 14 bases between. The CDR3 loop spans 15 amino acids.

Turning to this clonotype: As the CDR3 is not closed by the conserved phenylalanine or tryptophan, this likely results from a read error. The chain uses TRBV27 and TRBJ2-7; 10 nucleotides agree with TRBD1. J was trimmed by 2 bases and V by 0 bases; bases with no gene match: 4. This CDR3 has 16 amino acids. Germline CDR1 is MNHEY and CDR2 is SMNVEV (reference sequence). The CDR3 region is CASSLSTGGLAYEQYI. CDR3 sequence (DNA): TGTGCCAGCAGTTTATCGACAGGGGGCCTGGCCTACGAGCAGTACATC.

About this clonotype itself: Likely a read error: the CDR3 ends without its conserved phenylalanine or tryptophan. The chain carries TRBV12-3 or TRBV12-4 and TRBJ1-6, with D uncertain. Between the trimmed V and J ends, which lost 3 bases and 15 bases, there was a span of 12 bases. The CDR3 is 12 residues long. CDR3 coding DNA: TGTGCCAGCAGTTTTTCCCTCAGTCACCTCCACTAT. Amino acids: CASSFSLSHLHY.

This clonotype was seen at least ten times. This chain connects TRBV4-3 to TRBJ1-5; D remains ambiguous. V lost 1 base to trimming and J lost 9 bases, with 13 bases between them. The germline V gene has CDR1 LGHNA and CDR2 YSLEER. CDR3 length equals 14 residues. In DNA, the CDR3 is TGCGCCAGCAGCCAAGTACACGGAACGGGGCCCCAGCATTTT. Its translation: CASSQVHGTGPQHF.